The T cell receptor beta chain under discussion was sequenced for a study of blood T cell repertoires in COVID-19. V lost 3 bases to trimming and J lost 9 bases; unmatched junction nucleotides: 12. Germline CDR1 is SGDLS and CDR2 is YYNGEE. The CDR3 spans 16 residues. The data were produced by immunoSEQ multiplex PCR, yet TCRdb's version contains in-frame clones alone and is incomplete. In the table there are 200,000 to 250,000 clones, more than 75% of which are singletons. Source material: peripheral blood. This rearrangement joins TRBV9 to TRBJ2-1; the match to TRBD2 covers 10 bases. This receptor was obtained from a man aged 40-55 years with active or convalescent COVID-19. The CDR3 region has the DNA TGTGCCAGCAGCGGGGAAACTAGCGGGGCTTACGGTGAGCAGTTCTTC. Residues: CASSGETSGAYGEQFF.